These 8 T cell receptor beta chains were sequenced from one sample in a study of T cells after yellow fever vaccination. TCRdb independently ran MiXCR on the 5' RACE reads; one entry per CDR3 protein. The sample holds a few hundred thousand distinct CDR3 sequences; less than 20% are singletons and the top ten take roughly 17%. The sample consisted of PBMCs, taken 5 to 6 days after the first yellow fever vaccination. The receptors were sampled from a man aged 18 to 35 who received the YFV17D yellow fever vaccine.

There are a few counts of this clonotype. The CDR3 spells CSVARSMDSIYSDTQYF. The CDR3 DNA reads as TGCAGCGTTGCCAGAAGTATGGACAGTATTTATTCAGATACGCAGTATTTT. This sequence joins TRBV29-1 and TRBJ2-3, with a weak D call TRBD1 (6 bases). V shed 4 bases and J shed 4 bases, with 24 bases lying between them. The length of the CDR3 is 17 residues. Germline CDR1 SQVTM, CDR2 ANQGSEA.

A few counts support this clonotype. V and J are TRBV24-1 and TRBJ1-5; D might be TRBD1 (6 bases). CDR1 is KGHDR, CDR2 SFDVKD, per germline. The CDR3 consists of 15 residues. V lost 4 bases, J lost 6 bases, and 15 bases lay in between. The CDR3 is CATSDRGGIGQPQHF. The CDR3 DNA is TGTGCCACCAGTGACCGAGGGGGAATAGGTCAGCCCCAGCATTTT.

The genes are TRBV5-1 and TRBJ1-1; possibly TRBD1 for D (5 bases). The germline CDR1 and CDR2 sequences are SGHRS and YFSETQ. Deletions cut 0 bases from V and 1 base from J, with 10 bases between. The CDR3 covers 15 residues. CDR3 sequence reads: CASSLVGETNTEAFF. The CDR3 DNA sequence: TGCGCCAGCAGCTTGGTGGGGGAGACGAACACTGAAGCTTTCTTT.

The chain joins TRBV4-1 to TRBJ2-1, with D uncertain. CDR1 is MGHRA and CDR2 is YSYEKL in the germline V gene. CDR3 length: 15 amino acids. Trimming pared 0 bases from V and 10 bases from J, leaving 16 bases between. CDR3 sequence (DNA): TGCGCCAGCAGCCAAGATAGTTCTTCCGGGCGGGAGCAGTTCTTC. Amino acids: CASSQDSSSGREQFF.

This clonotype was recorded at least ten times. DNA of the CDR3: TGCGCCAGCAGCTCTCAGGGAGAAGGAGGCTACACCTTC. Its translation: CASSSQGEGGYTF. The chain carries TRBV5-1 and TRBJ1-2; D might be TRBD1 (5 bases). CDR3 size: 13 residues. V lost 3 bases to trimming and J lost 8 bases, with 14 bases between them. Germline CDR1 is SGHRS and CDR2 is YFSETQ.

The V gene is TRBV5-4, the J gene TRBJ2-2, with TRBD1 identical over 7 bases. This CDR3 comprises 16 residues. V trimming: 1 base; J trimming: 4 bases; junction bases outside the gene matches: 7. Germline V gene lookup returns CDR1 SGHNT and CDR2 YYREEE (reference sequence). The CDR3 DNA follows: TGTGCCAGCAGCTTGTATGGAGCAGGGGGCACCGGGGAGCTGTTTTTT. Translated: CASSLYGAGGTGELFF.

This chain uses TRBV23-1 with TRBJ2-4; maybe TRBD1 (6 bases). TRBV23-1 is assigned to the ORF class and has an uncertain function. Trimming removed 3 bases from V and 0 bases from J, with 18 bases in between. The CDR3 is 18 residues long. The DNA for the CDR3 is TGCGCCAGCAGTCATAATGGCGCGCAGGGGCTAGCCAAAAACATTCAGTACTTC. Protein: CASSHNGAQGLAKNIQYF.

This clonotype was seen a few times. This chain joins TRBV7-8 and TRBJ2-3; no clear D. Germline CDR1 is SGHVS and CDR2 is FQNEAQ. The CDR3 is made up of 10 amino acids. V was pared by 9 bases and J by 6 bases, with 7 bases between. DNA for the CDR3: TGTGCCAGTAAAGGGGATACGCAGTATTTT. Translated, it gives CASKGDTQYF.